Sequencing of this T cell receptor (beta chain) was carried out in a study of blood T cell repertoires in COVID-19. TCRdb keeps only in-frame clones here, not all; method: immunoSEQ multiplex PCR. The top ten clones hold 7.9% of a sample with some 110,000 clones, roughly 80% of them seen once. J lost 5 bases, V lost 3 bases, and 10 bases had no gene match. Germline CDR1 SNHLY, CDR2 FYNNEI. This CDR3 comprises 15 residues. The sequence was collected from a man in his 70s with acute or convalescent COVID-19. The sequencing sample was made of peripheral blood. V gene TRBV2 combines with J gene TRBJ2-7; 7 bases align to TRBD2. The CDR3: CASSEKWGGLNEQYF. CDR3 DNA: TGTGCCAGCAGTGAGAAGTGGGGGGGTCTGAACGAGCAGTACTTC.